The 22 T cell receptor beta chains below all came from one sample that was sequenced in a study of blood T cell repertoires in COVID-19. Profiling relied on immunoSEQ multiplex PCR, and the TCRdb table lists in-frame clones only, not all of them. This table holds 9,000 to 13,000 clones, roughly 90% found once. The sample was peripheral blood. The receptors were sampled from a human donor in a cohort sampled during active COVID-19.

This clone is a singleton in its sample. The J gene is TRBJ2-5, the V gene TRBV7-9, with 7 positions matching TRBD1. J lost 4 bases, V lost 2 bases, and 1 base had no gene match. This CDR3 is 13 amino acids long. Germline lookup yields CDR1 SEHNR and CDR2 FQNEAQ (reference sequence). This chain's CDR3 is CASSLRQGETQYF. The CDR3 nucleotides read TGTGCCAGCAGCTTAAGACAGGGAGAGACCCAGTACTTC.

CDR3 protein: CASSEGDRGRSPLHF. The DNA for the CDR3 is TGTGCCAGCAGTGAGGGTGACAGGGGGCGATCACCCCTCCACTTT. The chain couples TRBV2 to TRBJ1-6; 10 bases map to TRBD1. The CDR3 length is 15 residues. V trimming: 3 bases; J trimming: 10 bases; junction bases outside the gene matches: 6. CDR1 SNHLY and CDR2 FYNNEI come from the germline V gene.

The genes are TRBV3-1 (or the pseudogene TRBV3-2) and TRBJ2-7; D is unresolved. CDR3 length: 16 amino acids. V gave up 3 bases and J gave up 3 bases, with 18 bases separating them. CDR1 and CDR2 (germline): LGHDT, YNNKEL (reference sequence). In nucleotides, the CDR3 is TGTGCCAGCAGCCAGCCACAGCAGCCACCTTACTACGAGCAGTACTTC. Protein sequence: CASSQPQQPPYYEQYF.

V is TRBV7-8 and J is TRBJ1-2; 8 nucleotides agree with TRBD1. V was pared by 2 bases and J by 7 bases, with 6 bases of the junction left unmatched. Germline V gene lookup returns CDR1 SGHVS and CDR2 FQNEAQ. This CDR3 contains 14 residues. The CDR3 DNA follows: TGTGCCAGCAGCTTAAACAGGGGGACAGTTGGCTACACCTTC. Translating it yields CASSLNRGTVGYTF.

The chain has TRBV27 and TRBJ1-1; D gene uncertain. V was shortened by 2 bases and J by 0 bases, with 16 bases between the two germline ends. The CDR3 runs 17 residues. Germline V gives CDR1 MNHEY, CDR2 SMNVEV (reference sequence). The CDR3: CASSLNSMFSMNTEAFF. The CDR3 DNA reads as TGTGCCAGCAGTTTAAACAGCATGTTCTCCATGAACACTGAAGCTTTCTTT.

In this sample, this clone turned up a few times. The chain employs TRBV18 and TRBJ1-1, with D maybe TRBD1 (6 bases). The germline gives CDR1 KGHSH, CDR2 LQKENI. The CDR3 spans 13 residues. Trimming left V 6 bases short and J 5 bases short, with 13 bases between. The CDR3 region is CASSYRVGTEAFF. The CDR3 DNA follows: TGTGCCAGCTCTTACAGGGTCGGGACTGAAGCTTTCTTT.

This clone came up once. This sequence joins TRBV5-6 and TRBJ1-3; D is unresolved. The CDR3 has 13 amino acids. Germline values: CDR1 SGHDT, CDR2 YYEEEE. Trimming stripped 2 bases from V and 10 bases from J, with 13 bases between. The CDR3 DNA sequence: TGTGCCAGCAGCTTCTCCCTGGCGGGGACCATATATTTT. Protein sequence: CASSFSLAGTIYF. Looking up the rest from reference TRBV5-6 and TRBJ1-3 gives the full variable domain: DAGVTQSPTHLIKTRGQQVTLRCSPKSGHDTVSWYQQALGQGPQFIFQYYEEEERQRGNFPDRFSGHQFPNYSSELNVNALLLGDSALYLCASSFSLAGTIYFGEGSWLTVV.

This sequence joins TRBV18 and TRBJ2-7, with D tentatively TRBD2 (5 bases). Germline assignment: CDR1 KGHSH and CDR2 LQKENI. The V and J ends lost 0 bases and 3 bases respectively, with 9 bases between them. CDR3 size: 14 residues. In DNA form, the CDR3 reads TGTGCCAGCTCACCACCCGGGGTCGTCTACGAGCAGTACTTC. Its protein product is CASSPPGVVYEQYF. Using reference TRBV18 and TRBJ2-7 for the parts outside the CDR3, the full variable domain is NAGVMQNPRHLVRRRGQEARLRCSPMKGHSHVYWYRQLPEEGLKFMVYLQKENIIDESGMPKERFSAEFPKEGPSILRIQQVVRGDSAAYFCASSPPGVVYEQYFGPGTRLTVT.

This clone was counted between two and nine times. The chain carries TRBV5-1 and TRBJ2-3; TRBD2 matches at 11 bases. This CDR3 has 16 residues. Germline CDR1 and CDR2: SGHRS and YFSETQ. The V gene end was trimmed by 2 bases and the J gene end by 6 bases; junction bases not matched to a gene: 8. CDR3 bases: TGCGCCAGCAGCTTAATAGCGGGGGGGCGAGTGGATACGCAGTATTTT. Translation gives CASSLIAGGRVDTQYF.

To note about this clone: This specimen includes other DNA sequences encoding the same CDR3. This chain's CDR3 is CASSFGRYNEQFF. As DNA, the CDR3 is TGTGCCAGCAGTTTTGGCAGATACAATGAGCAGTTCTTC. The V call is TRBV12-3 or TRBV12-4, the J call TRBJ2-1; D gene uncertain. The CDR3 length is 13 residues. The V end lost 3 bases, the J end lost 4 bases, and 7 bases lay between the germline ends.

The V and J genes are TRBV4-3 and TRBJ1-3; D not resolved. Per the germline V gene, CDR1 is LGHNA and CDR2 is YSLEER. Trimming took 0 bases from V and 2 from J, leaving 17 bases between them. This CDR3 is built from 18 residues. CDR3 amino acids: CASSQDLGPLSPGNTIYF. CDR3 sequence (DNA): TGCGCCAGCAGCCAAGATCTGGGCCCGCTCTCACCTGGAAACACCATATATTTT.

The genes are TRBV3-1 (or the pseudogene TRBV3-2) and TRBJ1-1; D ambiguous. This CDR3 has 14 residues. Germline V gives CDR1 LGHDT, CDR2 YNNKEL (reference sequence). With 4 bases removed from V and 5 bases from J, the gap between germline ends came to 14 bases. Here the CDR3 DNA reads TGTGCCAGCAGCCGCCAGGAGGGAGATACTGAAGCTTTCTTT. It translates to CASSRQEGDTEAFF.

The rearrangement uses TRBV6-5 and TRBJ2-7; 9 positions match TRBD1. This CDR3 spans 15 amino acids. CDR1 MNHEY and CDR2 SVGAGI come from the germline V gene. After removal of 2 bases from V and 5 bases from J, the junction contained 7 bases not matched to a gene. Here the CDR3 reads CASSYLGQGVDEQYF. DNA of the CDR3: TGTGCCAGCAGTTACCTGGGACAGGGTGTCGACGAGCAGTACTTC.

A single count supports this clone. CDR3 DNA sequence: TGTGCCAGCACTAGGGGCACTGAAGCTTTCTTT. Translating it yields CASTRGTEAFF. This rearrangement joins TRBV28 to TRBJ1-1; TRBD1 is a possible D gene (5 bases). The CDR3 is 11 residues long. Germline CDR1 and CDR2: MDHEN and SYDVKM. The germline V and J ends were trimmed by 7 bases and 4 bases, with 7 bases remaining between them.

This clone has just one count. The chain combines TRBV7-3 with TRBJ2-5; 9 bases agree with TRBD1. Germline trimming cut 5 bases from V and 5 bases from J; bases unmatched to any gene: 9. CDR1 is SGHTA and CDR2 is FQGTGA in the germline V gene. The CDR3 runs to 15 residues. The CDR3 region is CASSKSQGAVETQYF. The CDR3, as DNA: TGTGCCAGCAGCAAATCACAGGGGGCAGTGGAGACCCAGTACTTC.

The chain uses TRBV11-2 and TRBJ2-5; 7 nucleotides agree with TRBD2. With 1 base clipped from V and 5 bases from J, the junction kept 1 base outside the gene matches. The V gene's germline CDR1 is SGHAT and CDR2 FQNNGV. The CDR3 runs to 13 residues. The CDR3 DNA follows: TGTGCCAGCAGCTTAGGTAGCGGGGAGACCCAGTACTTC. Translation: CASSLGSGETQYF.

In its sample, this clone was seen a few times. The rearrangement uses TRBV7-9 and TRBJ1-3, with 7 nucleotides matching TRBD1. The CDR3 spans 16 residues. Trimming cost V 5 bases and J 0 bases; bases outside gene matches: 7. Germline CDR1 SEHNR, CDR2 FQNEAQ (reference sequence). The CDR3 reads CASSAWTGNSGNTIYF. CDR3 nucleotide sequence: TGTGCCAGCAGCGCATGGACAGGAAACTCTGGAAACACCATATATTTT.

CDR3 region: CASSGGAGGRSTDTQYF. The DNA of the CDR3 is TGTGCCAGCAGCGGGGGTGCGGGGGGGCGGAGCACAGATACGCAGTATTTT. The V call is TRBV5-4, the J call TRBJ2-3, with 9 bases that match TRBD2. Germline V gene data show CDR1 as SGHNT and CDR2 as YYREEE (reference sequence). J lost 0 bases, V lost 4 bases, and 9 bases had no gene match. The CDR3 has 17 residues.

In DNA form, the CDR3 reads TGTGCCAGCAGCGAAACAACCGACAGTCCTCTTCCCTACGAGCAGTACTTC. This sequence encodes CASSETTDSPLPYEQYF. This chain uses TRBV7-9 with TRBJ2-7, with TRBD1 as a possible D gene (5 bases). There are 17 residues in the CDR3. Germline V CDR1 and CDR2: SEHNR, FQNEAQ (reference sequence). V lost 5 bases and J lost 2, with 22 bases in between. Complete variable domain (other parts from reference TRBV7-9 and TRBJ2-7): DTGVSQNPRHKITKRGQNVTFRCDPISEHNRLYWYRQTLGQGPEFLTYFQNEAQLEKSRLLSDRFSAERPKGSFSTLEIQRTEQGDSAMYLCASSETTDSPLPYEQYFGPGTRLTVT.

V and J are TRBV6-2 or TRBV6-3 and TRBJ2-7; 10 positions match TRBD2. The germline V gene encodes CDR1 MNHEY and CDR2 SVGEGT. The ends lost 5 bases at V and 3 bases at J; junction bases unmatched: 4. This CDR3 has 14 residues. In DNA, the CDR3 is TGTGCCAGCAGTCCCCTAGCGGGGGTCTACGAGCAGTACTTC. This gives the protein CASSPLAGVYEQYF.

The J gene is TRBJ2-2, the V gene TRBV23-1; possible D gene TRBD1, 5 bases. TRBV23-1 is flagged as an ORF with uncertain function. Deletions cut 7 bases from V and 4 bases from J, with 19 bases between. The CDR3 has 16 residues. The CDR3 DNA is TGCGCCAGCACCCCAAACCGGACACCTCTCACCGGGGAGCTGTTTTTT. Its translation is CASTPNRTPLTGELFF.

This clone was detected once. The CDR3, as DNA: TGTGCCACCAGCATCCCACTAAAGGACTATGGCTACACCTTC. Protein: CATSIPLKDYGYTF. J is TRBJ1-2 and V is TRBV15; no definite D call. Germline V gene sequence: CDR1 LNHNV, CDR2 YYDKDF (reference sequence). Trimming removed 4 bases at V and 3 bases at J, with 12 bases between. This CDR3 contains 14 residues.